Each of the 31 T cell receptor beta chains below was sequenced from the same sample in a study of beta chain features in type 1 diabetes. Since all of the isolated RNA was reverse transcribed, expressed TCRB transcripts were what got sequenced. Some clones are missing from TCRdb's copy, which holds only in-frame ones; the method was immunoSEQ multiplex PCR. The sample carries 900,000 or so clones, roughly 15% recorded once. Sequencing was done on a sample of naive CD4+ T cells from blood. The receptors derive from a young woman in good health.

The chain is built from TRBV19 and TRBJ2-6; TRBD1 matches at 9 bases. The length of the CDR3 is 18 residues. Germline values: CDR1 LNHDA, CDR2 SQIVND (reference sequence). After removal of 5 bases from V and 0 bases from J, the junction contained 8 bases not matched to a gene. CDR3 coding DNA: TGTGCCAGTAGTTCAGCCGGGACAGGGATCTCTGGGGCCAACGTCCTGACTTTC. Translating gives CASSSAGTGISGANVLTF.

The chain has TRBV27 and TRBJ2-7; 7 bases align to TRBD2. The V and J ends lost 5 bases and 0 bases, in that order; junction bases with no gene match: 7. In germline, CDR1 is MNHEY, CDR2 SMNVEV (reference sequence). CDR3 size: 15 residues. CDR3 in amino acids: CASSPRAGSSYEQYF. The CDR3, as DNA: TGTGCCAGCAGTCCACGAGCGGGAAGCTCCTACGAGCAGTACTTC.

This clone was seen a few times. The chain links TRBV7-2 to TRBJ2-1, with D uncertain. Germline-derived CDR1 and CDR2 are SGHTA and FQGNSA. This CDR3 comprises 11 residues. The germline V and J ends were trimmed by 5 bases and 5 bases, with 4 bases remaining between them. The CDR3 region has the DNA TGTGCCAGCAGCAAAAACAATGAGCAGTTCTTC. Translated: CASSKNNEQFF.

This clone was counted only a few times. The rearrangement uses TRBV4-2 and TRBJ2-3; D possibly corresponds to TRBD2 (6 bases). V was trimmed by 5 bases and J by 6 bases, leaving 24 bases between them. Germline CDR1 LGHNA, CDR2 YNFKEQ. The CDR3 spans 17 residues. CDR3 loop: CASSTKEGGSSWDTQYF. The CDR3 region has the DNA TGTGCCAGCAGCACGAAGGAGGGCGGGTCTTCTTGGGATACGCAGTATTTT.

This clone showed up just a few times. This rearrangement joins TRBV10-3 to TRBJ2-5; 13 bases match TRBD2. The germline V gene encodes CDR1 ENHRY and CDR2 SYGVKD. V lost 8 bases, J lost 4 bases, and 4 bases stayed unmatched. This CDR3 spans 14 amino acids. CDR3 DNA sequence: TGTGCCATCGGACTAGCGGGAGTGGGAGAGACCCAGTACTTC. Translation gives CAIGLAGVGETQYF.

This clone came up a few times. The same CDR3 also results from other DNA sequences found in this sample. The chain has TRBV7-9 and TRBJ2-3; no clear D. Germline CDR1 is SEHNR and CDR2 is FQNEAQ (reference sequence). The CDR3 length is 11 residues. Trimming took off 3 bases at V and 6 bases at J, with 4 bases between the two ends. The CDR3 protein is CASSFVDTQYF. DNA for the CDR3: TGTGCCAGCAGCTTTGTGGATACGCAGTATTTT.

In this sample, this clone turned up a few times. The V call is TRBV18, the J call TRBJ1-2; 9 bases map to TRBD1. Looked up from germline, CDR1 is KGHSH and CDR2 is LQKENI. The CDR3 extends over 14 amino acids. V lost 2 bases, J lost 2 bases, and 0 bases stayed unmatched. The CDR3 protein is CASSPGTGNYGYTF. In nucleotides, the CDR3 is TGTGCCAGCTCACCAGGGACAGGGAACTATGGCTACACCTTC.

The V call is TRBV19, the J call TRBJ2-6; 11 positions agree with TRBD1. Germline CDR1 reads LNHDA; CDR2 reads SQIVND (reference sequence). The V segment lost 3 bases and the J segment 0 bases; nucleotides outside the gene matches: 4. CDR3 length equals 18 residues. The CDR3, as DNA: TGTGCCAGTAGTATTTTAGGGACAGGGGGCTCTGGGGCCAACGTCCTGACTTTC. Residues: CASSILGTGGSGANVLTF.

This chain uses TRBV28 with TRBJ1-2, with 7 positions matching TRBD1. The CDR3 sequence is 15 residues long. V shed 9 bases, J shed 1 base, and the junction held 11 bases outside the gene matches. Germline-derived CDR1 and CDR2 are MDHEN and SYDVKM. The CDR3 coding sequence is TGTGCCAGTTCGACAGGGAGAATCCTTAACTATGGCTACACCTTC. Translating gives CASSTGRILNYGYTF.

This clone turned up a few times. The chain links TRBV19 to TRBJ2-1; 8 nucleotides line up with TRBD2. V gave up 1 base and J gave up 6 bases; unmatched junction bases: 5. Per the germline V gene, CDR1 is LNHDA and CDR2 is SQIVND (reference sequence). CDR3 length: 15 residues. The CDR3 protein is CASSIGGRSGNEQFF. The DNA for the CDR3 is TGTGCCAGTAGTATAGGCGGGAGGTCGGGCAATGAGCAGTTCTTC.

This rearrangement joins TRBV5-1 to TRBJ2-1; no clear D. The CDR3 consists of 15 residues. Germline lookup yields CDR1 SGHRS and CDR2 YFSETQ. V was trimmed by 2 bases and J by 0 bases, leaving 9 bases between them. This CDR3 reads CASSFLQSSYNEQFF. CDR3 coding DNA: TGCGCCAGCAGCTTTTTACAGAGCTCCTACAATGAGCAGTTCTTC. The full variable domain, rest sourced from reference TRBV5-1 and TRBJ2-1, is KAGVTQTPRYLIKTRGQQVTLSCSPISGHRSVSWYQQTPGQGLQFLFEYFSETQRNKGNFPGRFSGRQFSNSRSEMNVSTLELGDSALYLCASSFLQSSYNEQFFGPGTRLTVL.

The CDR3 coding sequence is TGTGCCAGCACGCCCTACCCCGGCTCTTGGGATCAGCCCCAGCATTTT. This gives the protein CASTPYPGSWDQPQHF. The chain joins TRBV7-2 to TRBJ1-5; no definite D call. The CDR3 is 16 amino acids. Germline-derived CDR1 and CDR2 are SGHTA and FQGNSA. V was trimmed by 7 bases and J by 5 bases, leaving 21 bases between them.

This clone was seen a few times. The chain couples TRBV20-1 to TRBJ2-3, with D unresolved. The V gene lost 2 bases and the J gene lost 10 bases, with 10 bases spanning the gap. The CDR3 is 11 residues long. Per germline, CDR1 DFQATT and CDR2 SNEGSKA (reference sequence). CDR3 sequence reads: CSARPVSSQYF. The CDR3 DNA sequence: TGCAGTGCTAGACCTGTCTCGTCGCAGTATTTT.

The rearrangement joins TRBV7-9 to TRBJ1-1; D possibly corresponds to TRBD1 (5 bases). Between the trimmed V and J ends, which lost 5 bases and 1 base, there was a span of 14 bases. The CDR3 has 15 amino acids. Germline V CDR1 and CDR2: SEHNR, FQNEAQ (reference sequence). Written as DNA, the CDR3 is TGTGCCAGCAGCATAAGGGACGGAGAGAACACTGAAGCTTTCTTT. Amino acid sequence: CASSIRDGENTEAFF.

The sample holds a few counts of this clone. The chain recombines TRBV11-2 with TRBJ2-1, with D maybe TRBD1 (5 bases). Deletions cut 1 base from V and 9 bases from J, with 16 bases between. The CDR3 contains 15 residues. The germline gives CDR1 SGHAT, CDR2 FQNNGV. The CDR3 DNA reads TGTGCCAGCAGCTTAGTCTTAGAAGGGGCGGCTGAGCAGTTCTTC. This codes for CASSLVLEGAAEQFF.

The rearrangement uses TRBV6-5 and TRBJ1-1; D uncertain. Trimming removed 1 base at V and 1 base at J, with 10 bases between. Germline V gene sequence: CDR1 MNHEY, CDR2 SVGAGI. The CDR3 consists of 15 residues. For the CDR3, the DNA is TGTGCCAGCAGTTACTATGGCGACGGGAACACTGAAGCTTTCTTT. The encoded protein is CASSYYGDGNTEAFF.

This clone was counted between two and nine times. V usage is TRBV7-2 and J usage is TRBJ1-1; D gene ambiguous. V dropped 3 bases and J dropped 6 bases, with 8 bases sitting between them. The germline V gene has CDR1 SGHTA and CDR2 FQGNSA. The CDR3 spans 12 residues. DNA of the CDR3: TGTGCCAGCAGCTTGACCATACCTGAAGCTTTCTTT. Translating it yields CASSLTIPEAFF. Supplemented by reference TRBV7-2 and TRBJ1-1, the full variable domain reads GAGVSQSPSNKVTEKGKDVELRCDPISGHTALYWYRQSLGQGLEFLIYFQGNSAPDKSGLPSDRFSAERTGGSVSTLTIQRTQQEDSAVYLCASSLTIPEAFFGQGTRLTVV.

The rearrangement uses TRBV29-1 and TRBJ2-7; 9 nucleotides match TRBD2. Trimming removed 4 bases from V and 0 bases from J; junction bases left unmatched: 4. The CDR3 has 14 residues. Germline V gene lookup returns CDR1 SQVTM and CDR2 ANQGSEA. The CDR3 nucleotides are TGCAGCGTTGGTGGTAGCGGGGGCTCCTACGAGCAGTACTTC. Amino acid sequence: CSVGGSGGSYEQYF.

The V call is TRBV4-2, the J call TRBJ1-1; TRBD1 matches at 7 bases. V was clipped by 2 bases and J by 7 bases; unmatched bases: 10. The CDR3 contains 15 residues. The germline V gene has CDR1 LGHNA and CDR2 YNFKEQ. As DNA, the CDR3 is TGTGCCAGCAGCCAAAGGGGGCACGGGGTAAGTGAAGCTTTCTTT. This sequence encodes CASSQRGHGVSEAFF.

This clone was seen only a few times. J is TRBJ2-5 and V is TRBV27, with D possibly being TRBD1 (5 bases). Trimming took 6 bases from V and 3 from J, leaving 11 bases between them. The CDR3 is 13 amino acids. Germline V gene sequence: CDR1 MNHEY, CDR2 SMNVEV (reference sequence). The chain's CDR3 is CASRKVGEETQYF. The CDR3 DNA reads TGTGCCAGCAGGAAGGTAGGGGAAGAGACCCAGTACTTC.

The gene calls are TRBV7-9 and TRBJ2-7; D perhaps matches TRBD2 (5 bases). V gave up 2 bases and J gave up 1 base, with 15 bases separating them. Germline V gives CDR1 SEHNR, CDR2 FQNEAQ (reference sequence). The CDR3 loop spans 16 amino acids. CDR3 in DNA: TGTGCCAGCAGCTTAATTAACCGTCGGGGTTCCTACGAGCAGTACTTC. It translates to CASSLINRRGSYEQYF.

The V call is TRBV27, the J call TRBJ2-7; D is perhaps TRBD1 or TRBD2 (6 bases each). V lost 6 bases and J lost 3, with 12 bases in between. The CDR3 sequence is 13 residues long. CDR1 is MNHEY, CDR2 SMNVEV, per germline (reference sequence). The CDR3 is CASRGGRSYEQYF. The CDR3 bases are TGTGCCAGCAGAGGGGGGAGAAGCTACGAGCAGTACTTC.

V gene TRBV27 combines with J gene TRBJ1-1; weak D call: TRBD1 (5 bases). The CDR3 has 14 amino acids. With 6 bases removed from V and 4 bases from J, the gap between germline ends came to 15 bases. CDR1 and CDR2 from the germline V gene are MNHEY and SMNVEV (reference sequence). In nucleotides, the CDR3 is TGTGCCAGCAGCGGGAGGGGATGGAGCACTGAAGCTTTCTTT. It is translated as CASSGRGWSTEAFF.

This clone was counted only a few times. The rearrangement joins TRBV5-6 to TRBJ2-7; 9 bases line up with TRBD1. CDR3 size: 14 residues. Per germline, CDR1 SGHDT and CDR2 YYEEEE. V was pared by 4 bases and J by 3 bases, with 5 bases of the junction left unmatched. The CDR3 bases are TGTGCCAGCAGCCGTGGACAGGGGAACTACGAGCAGTACTTC. It codes for CASSRGQGNYEQYF.

The V and J genes are TRBV25-1 and TRBJ2-1; maybe TRBD1 (5 bases). This CDR3 contains 16 residues. CDR1 is MGHDK, CDR2 SYGVNS, per germline. Trimming shortened V by 1 base and J by 2 bases, and 12 bases separated the two germline ends. CDR3 sequence (DNA): TGTGCCAGCAGTGAATGGGGCAGCGTGGCCTACAATGAGCAGTTCTTC. It translates to CASSEWGSVAYNEQFF. Full variable domain (remainder filled in from reference TRBV25-1 and TRBJ2-1): EADIYQTPRYLVIGTGKKITLECSQTMGHDKMYWYQQDPGMELHLIHYSYGVNSTEKGDLSSESTVSRIRTEHFPLTLESARPSHTSQYLCASSEWGSVAYNEQFFGPGTRLTVL.

This clone was observed a few times. V usage is TRBV9 and J usage is TRBJ2-3, with a tentative D call TRBD2 (5 bases). Germline lookup yields CDR1 SGDLS and CDR2 YYNGEE. The CDR3 loop spans 16 amino acids. Trimming removed 0 bases at V and 1 base at J, with 12 bases between. CDR3 coding DNA: TGTGCCAGCAGCGTAGTTGACGGGATTGGCACAGATACGCAGTATTTT. Translation: CASSVVDGIGTDTQYF.

This clone was detected a few times. Other nucleotide sequences from this sample produce the same CDR3. The chain recombines TRBV19 with TRBJ2-3; D call uncertain. Trimming cost V 6 bases and J 0 bases, with 4 bases left between them. CDR3 length: 12 residues. The germline CDR1 and CDR2 sequences are LNHDA and SQIVND (reference sequence). The CDR3 reads CASSGSTDTQYF. The DNA for the CDR3 is TGTGCCAGTAGCGGGAGCACAGATACGCAGTATTTT.

The genes are TRBV7-9 and TRBJ1-1; unclear D gene. The CDR3 has 11 amino acids. In germline, CDR1 is SEHNR, CDR2 FQNEAQ (reference sequence). Trimming stripped 6 bases from V and 3 bases from J, with 5 bases between. The CDR3 DNA is TGTGCCAGCAGATCGTACACTGAAGCTTTCTTT. Translation: CASRSYTEAFF.

This clone was counted only a few times. The genes are TRBV5-4 and TRBJ2-3; 7 bases match TRBD1. V trimming: 4 bases; J trimming: 0 bases; junction bases outside the gene matches: 8. Germline V gene lookup returns CDR1 SGHNT and CDR2 YYREEE (reference sequence). The CDR3 contains 16 residues. The CDR3 region has the DNA TGTGCCAGCAGCGCGCACAGGGGATCGAGCACAGATACGCAGTATTTT. Its translation is CASSAHRGSSTDTQYF.

The rearrangement uses TRBV5-4 and TRBJ2-3; 8 nucleotides agree with TRBD2. Germline trimming cut 1 base from V and 3 bases from J; bases unmatched to any gene: 4. This CDR3 region has 15 residues. CDR1 is SGHNT, CDR2 YYREEE, per germline (reference sequence). As DNA, the CDR3 is TGTGCCAGCAGCTTGTCTCCTAGCGGGACAGATACGCAGTATTTT. Translating gives CASSLSPSGTDTQYF. The complete variable domain, with remaining parts taken from reference TRBV5-4 and TRBJ2-3, reads ETGVTQSPTHLIKTRGQQVTLRCSSQSGHNTVSWYQQALGQGPQFIFQYYREEENGRGNFPPRFSGLQFPNYSSELNVNALELDDSALYLCASSLSPSGTDTQYFGPGTRLTVL.

This clone was detected a few times. The chain uses TRBV4-3 and TRBJ2-3, with TRBD1 identical over 8 bases. CDR1 is LGHNA, CDR2 YSLEER, per germline. The CDR3 runs 15 residues. Losses at the gene ends were 0 bases for V and 5 bases for J; bases not matched to a gene: 4. CDR3 in amino acids: CASSQEYRGRDTQYF. Here the CDR3 DNA reads TGCGCCAGCAGCCAAGAGTACAGGGGGAGAGATACGCAGTATTTT.